This TCR beta chain was found in a study of early T cells in non-severe SARS-CoV-2 infection (dated by TCRdb to 2020 to 2022). The study in broad terms: Because TCR sequencing was done on bulk RNA from unsorted whole blood, the alpha and beta chains could not be paired.

With regard to this clonotype: It lacks a known antigen. No much larger clone is present one base from it, and per-base qualities are unavailable.

The germline V gene encodes CDR1 MNHEY and CDR2 SVGEGT. From cysteine to phenylalanine, the CDR3 is 12 amino acids long. Here the CDR3 DNA is all that survives: 36 bases in frame from base 1. V drops 5 bases and J drops 7 bases, leaving 11 bases in between. A case-control design nested within a healthcare worker cohort in London, UK, was used, with weekly nasopharyngeal swab PCR tests and blood sampling performed. Healthcare workers were recruited between 23 and 31 March 2020, during the week of the UK lockdown, and were followed weekly for up to roughly 15 weeks. To prepare the library, 5' RACE was applied. The sequencer listed for this sample is NextSeq 500. The TCR library protocol attached unique molecular identifiers to individual cDNA molecules to correct for sequencing error and PCR bias. Both TCR alpha and beta chains were sequenced, and tight co-correlation was observed between alpha and beta sequence abundances in each sample. Processing in the source paper ran as follows. Decombinator V4 was used to perform V gene, J gene and CDR3 annotation of TCR sequences. Expanded TCRs were defined as changing significantly between any two time points under a Poisson model with p below 0.0001. TCR abundances were normalised to the total number of TCRs sequenced per sample and expressed as counts per million. TRAV1-2 paired with TRAJ12, TRAJ20 or TRAJ33 defined MAIT TCRs, while TRAV10 paired with TRAJ18 defined iNKT TCRs. A search of VDJdb, accessed on 1 November 2021, was run for TCRs annotated to CMV, EBV and SARS-CoV-2, with TCRs annotated for multiple antigens excluded. The public reads were run again by TCRdb, first through fastp at Q25 and then through MiXCR, and only productive beta chains were kept. All rows with the same CDR3 protein become a single entry with the most common DNA and genes. Clone size and V and J calls follow TCRdb, not the original study. For this sample there are approximately 47,000 distinct CDR3 sequences; less than 9.5% appear just once. Clones ranked in the top ten supply roughly 5.5% of the sample.

The full study reports these points: Matching against VDJdb was skewed toward anti-spike CD8 responses, likely underestimated virus-specific expansions, and missed private and CD4 specificities.

The sequence was obtained from an adult who was a healthcare worker with PCR-confirmed SARS-CoV-2 infection or an uninfected control (not recorded which). Sequenced here: whole blood, sampled at baseline. The V gene is TRBV6-2 or TRBV6-3 and the J gene is TRBJ1-1, and perhaps TRBD1 as D gene, on 6 matching bases. CDR3 protein: CASSQTGLEAFF. The nucleotides read TGTGCCAGCAGTCAGACAGGCCTTGAAGCTTTCTTT.